The source of this T cell receptor (delta chain) is a study of gamma-delta chains in newborns, infants, children. Across the study: Microbial exposure reportedly drives polyclonal innate γδ T cell expansion after birth.

In the case of this clone: This may be a read error: a much more frequent sequence differs by one nucleotide. The sample carries other DNA sequences with the same CDR3.

TCRdb re-called the reads with CATT. The data contain a few thousand delta-chain clones, 5.5% to 8% of them singletons. The CDR3 length is 19 residues. V shed 2 bases and J 2 bases; nucleotides not matched to a gene: 6. From germline, CDR1 is GEAIGNYY and CDR2 EKD. This TCR was recovered from a child who was a newborn, infant or young child, either healthy, febrile or measles-vaccinated (not recorded which). Sequencing was carried out using blood. The V call is TRDV2, the J call TRDJ3; the match to TRDD3 covers 12 bases. The CDR3 region is CACDKVLGDTTWDTRQMFF. The CDR3 bases are TGTGCCTGTGACAAAGTCCTGGGGGATACGACCTGGGACACCCGACAGATGTTTTTC.